This TCR beta chain appears in the sequencing data of a study of neurological immune-mediated disorders. TCRdb re-derived calls from the 5' RACE reads in MiXCR, one entry per CDR3 protein. The repertoire holds over 35,000 distinct CDR3 sequences, with roughly an eighth as singletons. This clonotype was picked up many times. Source material was 2 million unsorted PBMCs, stored at -80 °C in RNAlater. The CDR3 contains 14 residues. V was clipped by 0 bases and J by 9 bases, with 15 bases between them. Germline-derived CDR1 and CDR2 are SGHRS and YFSETQ. The TCR was taken from a female donor in good health. V and J are TRBV5-1 and TRBJ2-5; the D gene is possibly TRBD2 (5 bases). The sequenced sample was PBMCs. For the CDR3, the DNA is TGCGCCAGCAGCTTGGTGCTGGGCACCGGGGCCCAGTACTTC. As protein: CASSLVLGTGAQYF.